The TCR beta chain under discussion was sequenced for a study of shared clonotypes between healthy human individuals. Terminally differentiated effector memory CD45RA+ cells were excluded by CCR7 positive selection of CD45RO-negative cells. Libraries were prepared by immunoSEQ multiplex PCR; TCRdb keeps only in-frame clonotypes and omits some of them. The sample consists of millions of clones, approximately 94% of them appearing once. Trimming took off 0 bases at V and 4 bases at J, with 15 bases between the two ends. The CDR3 consists of 16 residues. Per the germline V gene, CDR1 is SGHDN and CDR2 is FVKESK.

The chain has TRBV14 and TRBJ1-2; D remains unclear. Sequenced input: naive CD8+ T cells sorted from blood. The clonotype was recovered from a young man in good health. CDR3 amino acids: CASSQDFGGSFYGYTF. The CDR3 DNA reads TGTGCCAGCAGCCAAGATTTCGGAGGCAGCTTCTATGGCTACACCTTC.